Each of the 25 T cell receptor beta chains below was sequenced from the same sample in a study of cytomegalovirus exposure and HLA in healthy donors. Primers included in the PCR were 60 Vbeta and 13 Jbeta primers. Sequenced by immunoSEQ multiplex PCR; TCRdb stores in-frame clones only, minus some. The sample consists of over 150,000 clones, over 70% of them appearing once. Sequenced: PBMCs. The receptors stem from a woman aged 30 to 39 in good health and CMV-seropositive.

The gene calls are TRBV6-5 and TRBJ2-7; D not certain. V lost 6 bases and J lost 4, with 16 bases in between. CDR1 and CDR2 (germline): MNHEY, SVGAGI. This CDR3 is 14 amino acids long. The CDR3 sequence: CASSRTRERYEQYF. For the CDR3, the DNA is TGTGCCAGCAGCCGCACCAGAGAGAGGTACGAGCAGTACTTC.

The chain uses TRBV12-5 and TRBJ2-7, with D uncertain. The CDR3 is 13 residues long. Germline V gene sequence: CDR1 LGHNT, CDR2 FRNRAP. V was trimmed by 8 bases and J by 6 bases, leaving 17 bases between them. The CDR3 bases are TGTGCTAGTTGCCGTAGCCCTTCGGGCGAGCAGTACTTC. It translates to CASCRSPSGEQYF.

The chain links TRBV29-1 to TRBJ2-3; 7 bases match TRBD2. Trimming removed 0 bases from V and 4 bases from J; junction bases left unmatched: 10. CDR1 is SQVTM and CDR2 is ANQGSEA in the germline V gene. This CDR3 spans 16 amino acids. DNA of the CDR3: TGCAGCGTTGAAGATCCCGGCGGGAGTCCGTCAGATACGCAGTATTTT. Its protein is CSVEDPGGSPSDTQYF.

Only a few counts were recorded for this clone. This rearrangement joins TRBV7-4 to TRBJ1-5, with 7 bases that match TRBD1. This CDR3 has 16 residues. The V gene's germline CDR1 is SGHVT and CDR2 SQSDAQ. After removal of 7 bases from V and 3 bases from J, the junction contained 12 bases not matched to a gene. The chain's CDR3 is CASTSGRQGYNQPQHF. The CDR3 coding sequence is TGTGCCAGCACCTCCGGGAGACAGGGTTACAATCAGCCCCAGCATTTT.

The gene calls are TRBV19 and TRBJ2-7; D is possibly TRBD1 (6 bases). Germline V lookup: CDR1 LNHDA, CDR2 SQIVND (reference sequence). With 4 bases removed from V and 6 bases from J, the gap between germline ends came to 13 bases. The CDR3 has 13 residues. Written as DNA, the CDR3 is TGTGCCAGTAGTACCCTTTCAGGGGCCGAGCAGTACTTC. This sequence encodes CASSTLSGAEQYF.

The chain combines TRBV5-6 with TRBJ1-2; 8 bases align to TRBD1. Germline CDR1 reads SGHDT; CDR2 reads YYEEEE. V lost 0 bases, J lost 4 bases, and 11 bases stayed unmatched. This CDR3 contains 17 residues. The CDR3 loop reads CASSLVPGQESIYGYTF. The DNA of the CDR3 is TGTGCCAGCAGCTTGGTCCCGGGACAGGAATCGATCTATGGCTACACCTTC.

The V call is TRBV15, the J call TRBJ2-7; no firm D call. Between the trimmed V and J ends, which lost 3 bases and 1 base, there was a span of 4 bases. Germline CDR1 LNHNV, CDR2 YYDKDF (reference sequence). The CDR3 has 12 amino acids. The DNA for the CDR3 is TGTGCCACCAGCAGGGAGTCCTACGAGCAGTACTTC. Translated, it gives CATSRESYEQYF.

The V and J genes are TRBV30 and TRBJ1-2, with 8 positions matching TRBD1. V lost 3 bases, J lost 2 bases, and 5 bases stayed unmatched. The CDR3 has 14 amino acids. CDR1 is GTSNPN, CDR2 SVGIG, per germline (reference sequence). The CDR3 bases are TGTGCCTGGAGCCCAGGACAGGGCAACTATGGCTACACCTTC. Translated, it gives CAWSPGQGNYGYTF.

J is TRBJ1-2 and V is TRBV6-6; D is undetermined. Germline V gene data show CDR1 as MNHNY and CDR2 as SVGAGI (reference sequence). The CDR3 is 13 amino acids. Trimming stripped 2 bases from V and 8 bases from J, with 12 bases between. CDR3 in amino acids: CASSYERARGYTF. The CDR3 nucleotides read TGTGCCAGCAGTTACGAAAGAGCCCGAGGCTACACCTTC.

This chain uses TRBV5-1 with TRBJ2-7, with D perhaps TRBD1 (6 bases). Germline CDR1 SGHRS, CDR2 YFSETQ. The CDR3 spans 11 residues. Trimming took off 3 bases at V and 6 bases at J, with 7 bases between the two ends. The CDR3 reads CASSSGVEQYF. The DNA for the CDR3 is TGCGCCAGCAGCTCAGGGGTCGAGCAGTACTTC.

The rearrangement joins TRBV15 to TRBJ2-7; D gene ambiguous. Trimming cost V 1 base and J 3 bases, with 13 bases left between them. This CDR3 spans 15 amino acids. The germline CDR1 and CDR2 sequences are LNHNV and YYDKDF (reference sequence). The DNA of the CDR3 is TGTGCCACCAGCAGAGGGGCCCAGATGGGCTACGAGCAGTACTTC. Translating it yields CATSRGAQMGYEQYF.

J is TRBJ1-5 and V is TRBV19, with D perhaps TRBD1 (5 bases). Germline lookup yields CDR1 LNHDA and CDR2 SQIVND (reference sequence). The CDR3 covers 14 residues. V shed 5 bases and J shed 0 bases, with 8 bases lying between them. The chain's CDR3 is CASSQTASNQPQHF. The CDR3 nucleotides read TGTGCCAGTAGTCAGACAGCTAGCAATCAGCCCCAGCATTTT.

This chain connects TRBV28 to TRBJ2-7; 11 bases agree with TRBD2. Germline V lookup: CDR1 MDHEN, CDR2 SYDVKM. J lost 6 bases, V lost 4 bases, and 5 bases had no gene match. The CDR3 consists of 14 residues. CDR3: CASSSDSGRGEQYF. In DNA form, the CDR3 reads TGTGCCAGCAGTTCGGATAGCGGGAGGGGCGAGCAGTACTTC.

This clone turned up a few times. The chain carries TRBV12-5 and TRBJ1-5; 7 bases are a match to TRBD1. This CDR3 has 14 amino acids. CDR1 is LGHNT, CDR2 FRNRAP, per germline. V lost 8 bases to trimming and J lost 6 bases; unmatched junction nucleotides: 10. The CDR3, as DNA: TGTGCTAGTCCAGACAGGGTGTGGACTCAGCCCCAGCATTTT. This codes for CASPDRVWTQPQHF.

This chain uses TRBV7-9 with TRBJ2-6; no firm D call. The germline CDR1 and CDR2 sequences are SEHNR and FQNEAQ (reference sequence). Trimming removed 8 bases at V and 2 bases at J, with 10 bases between. There are 14 residues in the CDR3. DNA for the CDR3: TGTGCCAGCGACCCGAGCGCTGGGGCCAACGTCCTGACTTTC. This gives the protein CASDPSAGANVLTF.

The chain carries TRBV28 and TRBJ1-2; 8 nucleotides line up with TRBD1. The J segment lost 4 bases and the V segment lost 7 bases, leaving 11 bases of the junction unmatched. CDR1 is MDHEN, CDR2 SYDVKM, per germline. The CDR3 length is 15 residues. The CDR3: CASNPADRVTYGYTF. The CDR3 coding sequence is TGTGCCAGCAACCCGGCGGACAGGGTTACCTATGGCTACACCTTC.

The genes are TRBV7-9 and TRBJ2-3; TRBD2 matches at 7 bases. CDR3 length: 14 residues. Losses at the gene ends were 6 bases for V and 2 bases for J; bases not matched to a gene: 5. The germline gives CDR1 SEHNR, CDR2 FQNEAQ (reference sequence). CDR3 protein: CASSSSGATDTQYF. The DNA of the CDR3 is TGTGCCAGCAGTTCGAGCGGGGCCACAGATACGCAGTATTTT.

The sample holds a few counts of this clone. The CDR3 protein is CASSVRQGYKAFF. CDR3 nucleotide sequence: TGTGCCAGCAGCGTACGACAGGGATATAAAGCTTTCTTT. The V call is TRBV7-3, the J call TRBJ1-1; 7 bases match TRBD1. CDR1 SGHTA and CDR2 FQGTGA come from the germline V gene. CDR3 size: 13 residues. The V segment lost 5 bases and the J segment 9 bases; nucleotides outside the gene matches: 9.

The genes are TRBV2 and TRBJ1-6, with D perhaps TRBD1 (6 bases). The CDR3 runs to 15 residues. Germline V gene lookup returns CDR1 SNHLY and CDR2 FYNNEI. V gave up 3 bases and J gave up 6 bases, with 12 bases separating them. CDR3 loop: CASSDGQGFNSPLHF. The DNA of the CDR3 is TGTGCCAGCAGTGATGGGCAGGGGTTTAATTCACCCCTCCACTTT.

The chain has TRBV9 and TRBJ2-1; D possibly corresponds to TRBD2 (5 bases). Trimming took off 4 bases at V and 0 bases at J, with 14 bases between the two ends. The CDR3 sequence is 16 residues long. The germline gives CDR1 SGDLS, CDR2 YYNGEE. CDR3 coding DNA: TGTGCCAGCAGCCCATTGAGAAGCGGCTCCTACAATGAGCAGTTCTTC. Its protein is CASSPLRSGSYNEQFF. The variable domain in full, completed from reference TRBV9 and TRBJ2-1, reads DSGVTQTPKHLITATGQRVTLRCSPRSGDLSVYWYQQSLDQGLQFLIQYYNGEERAKGNILERFSAQQFPDLHSELNLSSLELGDSALYFCASSPLRSGSYNEQFFGPGTRLTVL.

This sequence joins TRBV28 and TRBJ1-2, with TRBD1 as a possible D gene (5 bases). The germline V gene encodes CDR1 MDHEN and CDR2 SYDVKM. This CDR3 region has 14 residues. With 11 bases removed from V and 3 bases from J, the gap between germline ends came to 19 bases. CDR3 protein: CACKAKGIYYGYTF. CDR3 sequence (DNA): TGTGCCTGTAAGGCGAAGGGGATATACTATGGCTACACCTTC.

The chain has TRBV7-2 and TRBJ2-3, with a weak D call TRBD2 (6 bases). Germline V gene data show CDR1 as SGHTA and CDR2 as FQGNSA. This CDR3 contains 16 residues. Trimming took off 4 bases at V and 4 bases at J, with 18 bases between the two ends. CDR3 sequence (DNA): TGTGCCAGCAGCTCAGTAACTAGCTCCGCCCCAGATACGCAGTATTTT. It yields the protein CASSSVTSSAPDTQYF.

The rearrangement links TRBV2 to TRBJ2-1, with TRBD2 identical over 8 bases. This CDR3 region has 15 residues. Germline CDR1 and CDR2: SNHLY and FYNNEI. The V gene end was trimmed by 8 bases and the J gene end by 7 bases; junction bases not matched to a gene: 13. The CDR3 here is CASHKGGLGGNEQFF. The DNA of the CDR3 is TGTGCCAGCCATAAGGGGGGACTAGGGGGGAATGAGCAGTTCTTC.

The rearrangement joins TRBV7-2 to TRBJ1-1, with D possibly matching TRBD1 (6 bases). The V and J ends lost 7 bases and 3 bases respectively, with 12 bases between them. CDR1 and CDR2 (germline): SGHTA, FQGNSA. This CDR3 has 13 amino acids. The CDR3 reads CASNVNRDTEAFF. The CDR3 DNA reads TGTGCCAGCAACGTCAACAGGGACACTGAAGCTTTCTTT.

This CDR3 is CASSRIGGGKNIQYF. The CDR3 nucleotides read TGCGCCAGCAGCCGCATTGGGGGGGGCAAAAACATTCAGTACTTC. The rearrangement uses TRBV4-3 and TRBJ2-4, with 7 bases matching TRBD2. The germline CDR1 and CDR2 sequences are LGHNA and YSLEER. This CDR3 comprises 15 residues. V was pared by 4 bases and J by 3 bases, with 6 bases of the junction left unmatched.